Listed below are T cell receptor beta chains from one sample, sequenced in a study of CD8 T cells in ankylosing spondylitis. Each CDR3 protein gets one entry after TCRdb re-called the 5' RACE reads with MiXCR. The sample includes roughly 440,000 distinct CDR3 sequences, under 20% seen only once; the top ten take approximately 1%. Material for sequencing was blood, either unsorted or a sorted T cell fraction (not recorded which). The receptors were gathered from a male donor with ankylosing spondylitis. Each CDR3 is given with its conserved first and last residue. D genes are given only for firm matches. Rows may omit the clone size; those that give it use once, few, many or a size class.

j_gene,v_gene,abundance,d_gene,CDR3aa,CDR3nt
TRBJ2-1,TRBV5-1,.,.,CASSSKESQFF,TGCGCCAGCAGCTCCAAAGAGAGCCAGTTCTTC
TRBJ2-7,TRBV5-1,few,.,CASSLGLQNYEQYF,TGCGCCAGCAGCTTGGGACTACAGAACTACGAGCAGTACTTC
TRBJ2-1,TRBV29-1,.,TRBD2,CSARTSGNADNEQFF,TGCAGCGCCCGGACTAGCGGGAACGCCGACAATGAGCAGTTCTTC
TRBJ2-1,TRBV12-3/TRBV12-4,few,TRBD2,CASSLGGSAGTNNEQFF,TGTGCCAGCAGTTTAGGGGGTTCGGCGGGGACTAACAATGAGCAGTTCTTC
TRBJ2-3,TRBV4-1,few,TRBD1,CASSPQQGAISDTQYF,TGCGCCAGCAGTCCACAACAGGGGGCGATTTCAGATACGCAGTATTTT
TRBJ2-7,TRBV5-1,few,.,CASSFRDPAVEQYF,TGCGCCAGCAGCTTTCGGGACCCAGCAGTCGAGCAGTACTTC
TRBJ1-1,TRBV27,few,TRBD1,CASSTRQGGTNTEAFF,TGTGCCAGCAGTACCCGACAGGGGGGTACGAACACTGAAGCTTTCTTT
TRBJ2-7,TRBV27,.,.,CASSRTGRFVEQYF,TGTGCCAGCAGTCGAACAGGGAGGTTCGTCGAGCAGTACTTC
TRBJ1-3,TRBV11-1,many,.,CASSPGTQQLITGNTIYF,TGTGCCAGCAGCCCCGGGACACAACAGCTCATCACTGGAAACACCATATATTTT
TRBJ1-4,TRBV7-2,.,.,CASSPRRGTTNEKLFF,TGTGCCAGCAGCCCAAGGAGGGGAACAACTAATGAAAAACTGTTTTTT
TRBJ2-1,TRBV27,.,.,CASSPIPRRLGEQFF,TGTGCCAGCAGTCCGATACCTCGTCGGCTGGGGGAGCAGTTCTTC
TRBJ1-3,TRBV6-1,.,.,CASRPRRISGNTIYF,TGTGCCAGCAGACCCCGACGGATCTCTGGAAACACCATATATTTT
TRBJ2-3,TRBV6-2/TRBV6-3,.,.,CASSLQVVGTQYF,TGTGCCAGCAGCCTACAGGTCGTGGGTACGCAGTATTTT
TRBJ1-1,TRBV6-5,few,.,CASSYEGEAFF,TGTGCCAGCAGTTACGAGGGAGAAGCTTTCTTT
TRBJ1-1,TRBV14,few,.,CASSLQGRGGTEAFF,TGTGCCAGCAGCCTCCAGGGGCGGGGCGGCACTGAAGCTTTCTTT
TRBJ2-2,TRBV14,.,.,CASSQGINTGELFF,TGTGCCAGCAGCCAAGGGATTAACACCGGGGAGCTGTTTTTT
TRBJ2-3,TRBV6-1,few,TRBD2,CATRPSGRGTQYF,TGTGCCACCCGCCCTAGCGGGAGAGGTACGCAGTATTTT